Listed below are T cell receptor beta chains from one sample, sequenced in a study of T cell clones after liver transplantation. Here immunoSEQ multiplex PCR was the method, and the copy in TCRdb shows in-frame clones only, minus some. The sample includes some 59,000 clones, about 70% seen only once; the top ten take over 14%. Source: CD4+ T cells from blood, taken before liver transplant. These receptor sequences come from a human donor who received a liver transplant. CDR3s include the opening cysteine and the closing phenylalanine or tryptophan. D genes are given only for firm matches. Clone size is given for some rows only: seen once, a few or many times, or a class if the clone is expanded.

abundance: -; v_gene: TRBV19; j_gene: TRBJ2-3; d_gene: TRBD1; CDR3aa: CASSIGQGQGTDTQYF; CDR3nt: TGTGCCAGTAGTATAGGACAGGGTCAAGGCACAGATACGCAGTATTTT
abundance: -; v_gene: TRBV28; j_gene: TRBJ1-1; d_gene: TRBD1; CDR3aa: CASSSTGQGSTEAFF; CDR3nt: TGTGCCAGCAGTTCGACTGGACAGGGGAGCACTGAAGCTTTCTTT
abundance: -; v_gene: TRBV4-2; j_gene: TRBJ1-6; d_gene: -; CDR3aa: CASSPEDRQRNSPLHF; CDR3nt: TGTGCCAGCAGCCCCGAGGACAGACAGAGAAATTCACCCCTCCACTTT
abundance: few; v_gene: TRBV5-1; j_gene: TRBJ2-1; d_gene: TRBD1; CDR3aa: CASSLEGASYNEQFF; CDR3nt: TGCGCCAGCAGCTTGGAGGGGGCCTCCTACAATGAGCAGTTCTTC
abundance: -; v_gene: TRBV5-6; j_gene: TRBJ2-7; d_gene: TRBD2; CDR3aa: CASSQTSGGNYEQYF; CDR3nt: TGTGCCAGCAGCCAGACATCGGGGGGAAACTACGAGCAGTACTTC
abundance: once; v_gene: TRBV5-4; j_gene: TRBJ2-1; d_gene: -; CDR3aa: CASSLDRRRLPQFF; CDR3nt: TGTGCCAGCAGCTTGGATCGGAGGCGGCTACCGCAGTTCTTC
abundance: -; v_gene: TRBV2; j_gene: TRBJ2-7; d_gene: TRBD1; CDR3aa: CASTQTGGTYEQYF; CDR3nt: TGTGCCAGCACTCAGACAGGGGGAACCTACGAGCAGTACTTC
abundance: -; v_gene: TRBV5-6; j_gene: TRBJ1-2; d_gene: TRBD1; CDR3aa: CASSLGTGKGYTF; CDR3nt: TGTGCCAGCAGCCTGGGGACAGGGAAGGGCTACACCTTC
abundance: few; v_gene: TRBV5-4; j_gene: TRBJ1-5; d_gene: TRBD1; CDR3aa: CASSPGQMEGQPQHF; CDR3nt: TGTGCCAGCAGCCCGGGACAGATGGAAGGGCAGCCCCAGCATTTT
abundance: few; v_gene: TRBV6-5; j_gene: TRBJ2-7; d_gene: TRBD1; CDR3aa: CASSRQGGSYEQYF; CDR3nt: TGTGCCAGCAGTCGACAGGGGGGCTCCTACGAGCAGTACTTC
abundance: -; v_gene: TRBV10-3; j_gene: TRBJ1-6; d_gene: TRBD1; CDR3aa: CAISVGQDNSPLHF; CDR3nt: TGTGCCATCAGTGTTGGACAGGATAATTCACCCCTCCACTTT
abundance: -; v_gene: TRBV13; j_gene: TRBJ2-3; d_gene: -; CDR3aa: CASSLGARTDTQYF; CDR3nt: TGTGCCAGCAGTTTAGGGGCCCGAACAGATACGCAGTATTTT
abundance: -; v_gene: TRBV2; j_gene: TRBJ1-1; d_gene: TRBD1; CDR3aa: CASSEQRTGGLAEAFF; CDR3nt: TGTGCCAGCAGTGAACAAAGGACAGGGGGCCTGGCTGAAGCTTTCTTT
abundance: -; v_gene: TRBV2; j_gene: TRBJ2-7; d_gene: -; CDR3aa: CASSEGLGPRGQQYF; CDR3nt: TGTGCCAGCAGTGAAGGGTTAGGACCGCGAGGGCAGCAGTACTTC
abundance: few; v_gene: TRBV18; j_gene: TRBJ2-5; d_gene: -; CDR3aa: CASSPEEETQYF; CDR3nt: TGTGCCAGCTCACCAGAGGAGGAGACCCAGTACTTC